This T cell receptor (beta chain) derives from a study of cytomegalovirus exposure and HLA in healthy donors. As for the study in general: Earlier, some 200 million T cells were analyzed, and 117 million unique TCR beta sequences were found among them. Whole-study findings and limits: An analysis done earlier found most TCR beta V segments productive about 87% or about 30% of the time. Across HLA loci, a later analysis found differing TCR association rates, with DRB1 most and HLA-C fewest.

The PCR used 60 Vbeta and 13 Jbeta primers. Clones were sequenced by immunoSEQ multiplex PCR, and TCRdb holds only the in-frame ones, with some missing. The top ten clones hold 5.5% to 7% of a sample with about 200,000 clones, approximately 78% of them seen once. Per the germline V gene, CDR1 is SNHLY and CDR2 is FYNNEI. This CDR3 is built from 14 residues. V lost 5 bases, J lost 8 bases, and 11 bases stayed unmatched. Turning to this clone: The antigen is unknown.

This TCR derives from a woman aged 50 to 60 in good health and CMV-seropositive. This chain joins TRBV2 and TRBJ1-2; 7 nucleotides agree with TRBD1. The material sequenced was PBMCs. Written as DNA, the CDR3 is TGTGCCAGCAGTCCCTCCAGGGGGGTTCAAGGCTACACCTTC. As protein: CASSPSRGVQGYTF.